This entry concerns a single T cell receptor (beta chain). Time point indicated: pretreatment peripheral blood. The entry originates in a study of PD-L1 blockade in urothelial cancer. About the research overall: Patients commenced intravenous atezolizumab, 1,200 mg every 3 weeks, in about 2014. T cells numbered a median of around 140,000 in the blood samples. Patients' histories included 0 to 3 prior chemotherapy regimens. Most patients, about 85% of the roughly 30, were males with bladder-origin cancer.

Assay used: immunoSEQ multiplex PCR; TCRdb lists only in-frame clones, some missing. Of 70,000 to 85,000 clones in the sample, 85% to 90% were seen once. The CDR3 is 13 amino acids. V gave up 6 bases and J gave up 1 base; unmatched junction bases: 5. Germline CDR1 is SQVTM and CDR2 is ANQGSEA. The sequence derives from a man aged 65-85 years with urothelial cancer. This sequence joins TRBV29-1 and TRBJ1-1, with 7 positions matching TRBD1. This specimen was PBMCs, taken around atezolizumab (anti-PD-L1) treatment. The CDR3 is CSVGQVTNTEAFF. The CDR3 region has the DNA TGCAGCGTCGGACAGGTCACGAACACTGAAGCTTTCTTT.